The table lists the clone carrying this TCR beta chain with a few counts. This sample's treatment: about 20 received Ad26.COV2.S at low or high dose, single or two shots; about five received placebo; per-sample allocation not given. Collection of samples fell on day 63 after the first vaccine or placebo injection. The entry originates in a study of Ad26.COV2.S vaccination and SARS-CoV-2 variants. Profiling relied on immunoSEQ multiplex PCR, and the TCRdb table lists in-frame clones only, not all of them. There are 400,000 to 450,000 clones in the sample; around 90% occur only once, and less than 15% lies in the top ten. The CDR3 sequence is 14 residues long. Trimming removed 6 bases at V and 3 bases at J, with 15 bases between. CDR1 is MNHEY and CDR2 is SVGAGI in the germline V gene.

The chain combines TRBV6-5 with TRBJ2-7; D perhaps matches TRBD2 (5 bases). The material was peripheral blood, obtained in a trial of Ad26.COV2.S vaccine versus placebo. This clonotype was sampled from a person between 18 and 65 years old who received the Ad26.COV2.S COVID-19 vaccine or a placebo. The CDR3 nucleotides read TGTGCCAGCAGCCCAGTTCCGGGAAGCTACGAGCAGTACTTC. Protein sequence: CASSPVPGSYEQYF.